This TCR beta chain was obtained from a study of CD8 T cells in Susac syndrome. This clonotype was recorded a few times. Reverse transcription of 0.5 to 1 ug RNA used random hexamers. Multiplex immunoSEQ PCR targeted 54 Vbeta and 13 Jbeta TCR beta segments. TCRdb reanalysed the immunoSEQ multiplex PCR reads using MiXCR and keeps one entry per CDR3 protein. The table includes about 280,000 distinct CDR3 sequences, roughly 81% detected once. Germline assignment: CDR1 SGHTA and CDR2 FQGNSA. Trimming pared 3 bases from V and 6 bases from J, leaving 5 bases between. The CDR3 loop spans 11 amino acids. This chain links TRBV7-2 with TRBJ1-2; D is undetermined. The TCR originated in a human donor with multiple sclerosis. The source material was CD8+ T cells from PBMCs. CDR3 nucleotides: TGTGCCAGCAGCTTGATAGATGGCTACACCTTC. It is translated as CASSLIDGYTF.